One sample yielded the 13 T cell receptor beta chains listed below, sequenced in a study of blood T cell repertoires in COVID-19. Assay: immunoSEQ multiplex PCR; the TCRdb copy retains only in-frame clones and omits some. The sample lists over 250,000 clones; 88% were seen once. Sequencing was carried out using peripheral blood. The source is a man aged 55 to 70 who had recovered from COVID-19.

The chain joins TRBV7-6 to TRBJ1-2; possibly TRBD1 for D (6 bases). V was pared by 5 bases and J by 5 bases, with 18 bases between. CDR3 length equals 15 residues. The germline V gene encodes CDR1 SGHVS and CDR2 FNYEAQ. The CDR3 reads CASSPAGASGYGYTF. The CDR3 DNA sequence: TGTGCCAGCAGCCCAGCGGGGGCAAGTGGATATGGCTACACCTTC.

In its sample, this clone was seen once. J is TRBJ2-3 and V is TRBV2; 9 nucleotides line up with TRBD2. Germline V gene sequence: CDR1 SNHLY, CDR2 FYNNEI. This CDR3 contains 15 residues. V dropped 5 bases and J dropped 4; count of bases not matched to a gene: 7. The chain's CDR3 is CASSISGGRSDTQYF. The DNA of the CDR3 is TGTGCCAGCAGTATTAGCGGGGGTCGCTCAGATACGCAGTATTTT.

The rearrangement uses TRBV11-2 and TRBJ1-2; 7 nucleotides line up with TRBD1. Germline assignment: CDR1 SGHAT and CDR2 FQNNGV. Trimming at V came to 5 bases and at J to 8 bases, leaving 8 bases not matched to a gene. The CDR3 totals 13 residues. The CDR3 DNA is TGTGCCAGCAGCCGATCACAGGGGAGCGGCTACACCTTC. This encodes CASSRSQGSGYTF.

This clone came up once. The chain combines TRBV21-1 with TRBJ2-7; TRBD2 is the table's D call, not checked against the DNA. TRBV21-1 constitutes a pseudogene. This CDR3 region has 13 residues. CDR3 DNA: TGTGCCAGCAGCGCGCAATGGCGAGGGGAGCAGTACTTC. This translates into CASSAQWRGEQYF.

This sequence joins TRBV5-6 and TRBJ2-7; tentatively, D is TRBD2 (5 bases). CDR1 is SGHDT, CDR2 YYEEEE, per germline. The CDR3 totals 13 residues. V dropped 1 base and J dropped 6 bases, with 11 bases sitting between them. CDR3 nucleotides: TGTGCCAGCAGCTTGAGGAGGCATCGCGAGCAGTACTTC. It yields the protein CASSLRRHREQYF.

The CDR3 spells CAISGGGGASDTQYF. DNA for the CDR3: TGTGCCATCAGTGGGGGCGGGGGGGCGTCAGATACGCAGTATTTT. This chain connects TRBV10-3 to TRBJ2-3; the match to TRBD2 covers 9 bases. Losses at the gene ends were 4 bases for V and 4 bases for J; bases not matched to a gene: 6. Germline lookup yields CDR1 ENHRY and CDR2 SYGVKD. CDR3 size: 15 residues.

This clone was observed a few times. The J gene is TRBJ1-2, the V gene TRBV25-1; D is perhaps TRBD1 (6 bases). The V end lost 4 bases, the J end lost 8 bases, and 20 bases lay between the germline ends. The CDR3 contains 15 residues. CDR1 is MGHDK and CDR2 is SYGVNS in the germline V gene. This CDR3 is CASSGGQRRAWGYTF. The CDR3 nucleotides read TGTGCCAGCAGTGGTGGACAGCGACGTGCTTGGGGCTACACCTTC.

The V call is TRBV2, the J call TRBJ2-5, with 8 positions matching TRBD2. The ends lost 7 bases at V and 5 bases at J; junction bases unmatched: 12. CDR1 is SNHLY, CDR2 FYNNEI, per germline. The CDR3 extends over 15 amino acids. The CDR3 here is CASTAAGATGETQYF. DNA of the CDR3: TGTGCCAGCACCGCAGCGGGGGCAACGGGGGAGACCCAGTACTTC.

The chain joins TRBV15 to TRBJ2-2; 7 bases map to TRBD2. This CDR3 has 16 residues. With 0 bases clipped from V and 4 bases from J, the junction kept 5 bases outside the gene matches. Germline-derived CDR1 and CDR2 are LNHNV and YYDKDF (reference sequence). In DNA form, the CDR3 reads TGTGCCACCAGCAGAGATCCCAGGGAGGGCACCGGGGAGCTGTTTTTT. Translation gives CATSRDPREGTGELFF. Variable domain in full (rest from reference TRBV15 and TRBJ2-2): DAMVIQNPRYQVTQFGKPVTLSCSQTLNHNVMYWYQQKSSQAPKLLFHYYDKDFNNEADTPDNFQSRRPNTSFCFLDIRSPGLGDTAMYLCATSRDPREGTGELFFGEGSRLTVL.

The chain links TRBV19 to TRBJ1-2; no definite D call. The V and J ends lost 3 bases and 8 bases respectively, with 7 bases between them. The CDR3 length is 11 residues. Germline assignment: CDR1 LNHDA and CDR2 SQIVND (reference sequence). This CDR3 is CASSIRGGYTF. DNA of the CDR3: TGTGCCAGTAGTATCCGAGGAGGCTACACCTTC.

CDR3 coding DNA: TGTGCCAGTAGTAGAGGTACAGGGGCCGGCTTGAATGGCTACACCTTC. Protein product: CASSRGTGAGLNGYTF. The gene calls are TRBV19 and TRBJ1-2; 7 positions agree with TRBD1. V shed 4 bases and J 6 bases; nucleotides not matched to a gene: 14. Germline-derived CDR1 and CDR2 are LNHDA and SQIVND (reference sequence). The CDR3 is made up of 16 amino acids. Based on the CDR3 plus reference TRBV19 and TRBJ1-2, the full variable domain is DGGITQSPKYLFRKEGQNVTLSCEQNLNHDAMYWYRQDPGQGLRLIYYSQIVNDFQKGDIAEGYSVSREKKESFPLTVTSAQKNPTAFYLCASSRGTGAGLNGYTFGSGTRLTVV.

The V gene is TRBV7-9, the J gene TRBJ1-5; TRBD1 matches at 9 bases. Losses at the gene ends were 7 bases for V and 2 bases for J; bases not matched to a gene: 6. The CDR3 contains 15 residues. CDR1 is SEHNR, CDR2 FQNEAQ, per germline (reference sequence). CDR3: CASTGQGLGNQPQHF. The CDR3 bases are TGTGCCAGCACCGGACAGGGGTTAGGCAATCAGCCCCAGCATTTT.

The CDR3 bases are TGTGCCAGTCAGGGGGCCCGGCCTGTTGATGAAAAACTGTTTTTT. Translating it yields CASQGARPVDEKLFF. This chain links TRBV7-9 with TRBJ1-4; 8 bases map to TRBD1. This CDR3 spans 15 amino acids. Germline V gene lookup returns CDR1 SEHNR and CDR2 FQNEAQ (reference sequence). Trimming removed 9 bases from V and 6 bases from J; junction bases left unmatched: 12.